This entry lists 31 T cell receptor beta chains sequenced from one sample in a study of blood T cell repertoires in COVID-19. Assay: immunoSEQ multiplex PCR; the TCRdb copy retains only in-frame clones and omits some. The table includes some 290,000 clones, approximately 87% detected once. Sequences were obtained from peripheral blood. These receptors were obtained from a woman in her 30s with COVID-19, enrolled during active disease.

The V and J genes are TRBV30 and TRBJ1-4; D is uncertain. V was trimmed by 2 bases and J by 8 bases, leaving 9 bases between them. Germline lookup yields CDR1 GTSNPN and CDR2 SVGIG (reference sequence). The CDR3 has 12 amino acids. The CDR3 DNA follows: TGTGCCTGGAGTCAGTTGAGGGAAAAACTGTTTTTT. Translated, it gives CAWSQLREKLFF.

This rearrangement joins TRBV19 to TRBJ1-1; D is unclear. CDR1 and CDR2 (germline): LNHDA, SQIVND (reference sequence). CDR3 size: 14 residues. Trimming shortened V by 0 bases and J by 5 bases, and 10 bases separated the two germline ends. CDR3 region: CASSIDLGLTEAFF. Written as DNA, the CDR3 is TGTGCCAGTAGTATAGATCTAGGTCTGACTGAAGCTTTCTTT.

This clone showed up just a few times. The rearrangement links TRBV7-9 to TRBJ1-6; the D gene is possibly TRBD1 (6 bases). The CDR3 length is 17 residues. Between the trimmed V and J ends, which lost 11 bases and 0 bases, there was a span of 20 bases. Germline-derived CDR1 and CDR2 are SEHNR and FQNEAQ (reference sequence). CDR3 DNA sequence: TGTGCCTTTATGGGGGCAAACACGAGCTCCTATAATTCACCCCTCCACTTT. This translates into CAFMGANTSSYNSPLHF.

The CDR3, as DNA: TGTGCCATCAGTGAAGTAGCGGGGACAGATACGCAGTATTTT. This encodes CAISEVAGTDTQYF. This rearrangement joins TRBV10-3 to TRBJ2-3; 8 positions match TRBD2. CDR1 and CDR2 from the germline V gene are ENHRY and SYGVKD. The CDR3 is 14 amino acids. The ends lost 3 bases at V and 3 bases at J; junction bases unmatched: 2.

The chain links TRBV19 to TRBJ2-3; 10 positions match TRBD2. Germline CDR1 and CDR2: LNHDA and SQIVND (reference sequence). The CDR3 runs 17 residues. V trimming: 0 bases; J trimming: 5 bases; junction bases outside the gene matches: 8. CDR3 in DNA: TGTGCCAGTAGTATAGATCTAAGCGGGGGGGCAAGAGATACGCAGTATTTT. As protein: CASSIDLSGGARDTQYF.

This clone was observed a single time. V is TRBV10-1 and J is TRBJ1-1; TRBD1 might be the D (5 bases). The CDR3 spans 12 residues. V was cut by 4 bases and J by 6 bases, with 9 bases left in between. The germline V gene encodes CDR1 WNHNN and CDR2 SYGVQD (reference sequence). CDR3 amino acids: CASSGRDPEAFF. CDR3 in DNA: TGCGCCAGCAGTGGCAGGGATCCTGAAGCTTTCTTT.

V and J are TRBV5-1 and TRBJ1-4; D call uncertain. This CDR3 has 14 residues. Per germline, CDR1 SGHRS and CDR2 YFSETQ. Trimming pared 0 bases from V and 5 bases from J, leaving 8 bases between. In DNA form, the CDR3 reads TGCGCCAGCAGCTTGGACAGTTTCAATGAAAAACTGTTTTTT. Translated, it gives CASSLDSFNEKLFF.

The rearrangement uses TRBV5-4 and TRBJ1-3, with TRBD1 matching over 7 bases. Looked up from germline, CDR1 is SGHNT and CDR2 is YYREEE (reference sequence). CDR3 length: 14 amino acids. V trimming: 4 bases; J trimming: 2 bases; junction bases outside the gene matches: 3. The chain's CDR3 is CASSGGTAGNTIYF. The CDR3 nucleotides are TGTGCCAGCAGCGGCGGGACAGCTGGAAACACCATATATTTT.

The V gene is TRBV27, the J gene TRBJ2-7; the D gene is possibly TRBD2 (6 bases). Germline V gene lookup returns CDR1 MNHEY and CDR2 SMNVEV (reference sequence). This CDR3 is 14 amino acids long. V lost 5 bases, J lost 5 bases, and 16 bases lay in between. In nucleotides, the CDR3 is TGTGCCAGCAGTCCGCGGGACGGGGAAAACGAGCAGTACTTC. This codes for CASSPRDGENEQYF.

This chain uses TRBV4-1 with TRBJ2-1; D is unresolved. Germline CDR1 MGHRA, CDR2 YSYEKL. The V end lost 6 bases, the J end lost 7 bases, and 13 bases lay between the germline ends. The CDR3 sequence is 13 residues long. The CDR3 spells CASRLTDTNEQFF. In DNA, the CDR3 is TGCGCCAGCAGGCTTACAGACACAAATGAGCAGTTCTTC.

This clone was recorded once. The J gene is TRBJ2-1, the V gene TRBV4-2; D possibly corresponds to TRBD2 (6 bases). The V end was cut by 0 bases, the J end by 9 bases, with 15 bases between. The germline V gene has CDR1 LGHNA and CDR2 YNFKEQ. This CDR3 region has 15 residues. As DNA, the CDR3 is TGTGCCAGCAGCCAAGACCTTGGCGGGGTCAGTGAGCAGTTCTTC. Translation: CASSQDLGGVSEQFF.

The rearrangement uses TRBV6-6 and TRBJ2-1, with TRBD2 matching 7 bases. Trimming cost V 5 bases and J 11 bases; bases outside gene matches: 6. The CDR3 runs 12 residues. The germline V gene encodes CDR1 MNHNY and CDR2 SVGAGI (reference sequence). CDR3 sequence: CASSQTAGQQFF. DNA of the CDR3: TGTGCCAGCAGTCAGACAGCGGGGCAGCAGTTCTTC.

The chain links TRBV10-2 to TRBJ1-1, with a weak D call TRBD1 (5 bases). Germline CDR1 WSHSY, CDR2 SAAADI. Trimming removed 4 bases at V and 4 bases at J, with 22 bases between. This CDR3 region has 17 residues. Written as DNA, the CDR3 is TGCGCCAGCAGTGGTTTCGGGGGACCGACCCCCGCCACTGAAGCTTTCTTT. It encodes CASSGFGGPTPATEAFF.

The V gene is TRBV28, the J gene TRBJ2-3; 10 bases are shared with TRBD2. V dropped 5 bases and J dropped 14; count of bases not matched to a gene: 13. There are 14 residues in the CDR3. Germline V gene data show CDR1 as MDHEN and CDR2 as SYDVKM. This chain's CDR3 is CASSDTAGGIRLYF. The DNA for the CDR3 is TGTGCCAGCAGTGATACAGCGGGGGGGATACGTTTGTATTTT.

This clone is a singleton in its sample. The rearrangement links TRBV27 to TRBJ2-5, with a possible D match to TRBD1 (6 bases). CDR3 length equals 17 residues. Looked up from germline, CDR1 is MNHEY and CDR2 is SMNVEV (reference sequence). V lost 0 bases, J lost 3 bases, and 17 bases lay in between. The DNA for the CDR3 is TGTGCCAGCAGTTTATCTCCCTGGCAGGGGAAAGAAGAGACCCAGTACTTC. It yields the protein CASSLSPWQGKEETQYF.

V gene TRBV18 combines with J gene TRBJ2-5, with TRBD1 identical over 10 bases. This CDR3 region has 17 residues. V was clipped by 0 bases and J by 5 bases; unmatched bases: 9. Germline assignment: CDR1 KGHSH and CDR2 LQKENI. The CDR3 DNA follows: TGTGCCAGCTCACCACCGGGGACAGGGGTCCGCTGGGAGACCCAGTACTTC. This gives the protein CASSPPGTGVRWETQYF.

This clone was observed a handful of times. The chain uses TRBV19 and TRBJ1-2, with 8 bases identical to TRBD1. Germline V CDR1 and CDR2: LNHDA, SQIVND (reference sequence). The V segment lost 6 bases and the J segment 6 bases; nucleotides outside the gene matches: 6. The CDR3 is 13 residues long. Written as DNA, the CDR3 is TGTGCCAGTAGGTTACAGGGGGTTGATGGCTACACCTTC. The encoded protein is CASRLQGVDGYTF.

The CDR3 loop reads CASSSPSTGGHYGYTF. The CDR3 region has the DNA TGTGCCAGTAGTTCCCCATCGACGGGGGGGCACTATGGCTACACCTTC. The V and J genes are TRBV19 and TRBJ1-2, with D tentatively TRBD1 (6 bases). The germline gives CDR1 LNHDA, CDR2 SQIVND (reference sequence). This CDR3 contains 16 residues. With 5 bases removed from V and 3 bases from J, the gap between germline ends came to 19 bases. Using reference TRBV19 and TRBJ1-2 for the parts outside the CDR3, the full variable domain is DGGITQSPKYLFRKEGQNVTLSCEQNLNHDAMYWYRQDPGQGLRLIYYSQIVNDFQKGDIAEGYSVSREKKESFPLTVTSAQKNPTAFYLCASSSPSTGGHYGYTFGSGTRLTVV.

V usage is TRBV6-5 and J usage is TRBJ1-5, with 9 bases lining up with TRBD1. J was trimmed by 1 base and V by 6 bases; bases with no gene match: 4. This CDR3 comprises 15 residues. CDR1 MNHEY and CDR2 SVGAGI come from the germline V gene. In DNA form, the CDR3 reads TGTGCCAGCAGCGGGGACAGGGCAAGCAATCAGCCCCAGCATTTT. Encoded protein: CASSGDRASNQPQHF.

A single count supports this clone. The chain carries TRBV10-3 and TRBJ2-1; D is perhaps TRBD1 (6 bases). The CDR3 extends over 11 amino acids. From germline, CDR1 is ENHRY and CDR2 SYGVKD. V lost 10 bases, J lost 9 bases, and 13 bases lay in between. The chain's CDR3 is CASRRDTEQFF. The DNA for the CDR3 is TGTGCCAGCCGACGGGACACTGAGCAGTTCTTC.

This sequence joins TRBV6-2 or TRBV6-3 and TRBJ1-3; TRBD1 agrees at 8 bases. This CDR3 spans 16 amino acids. CDR1 and CDR2 from the germline V gene are MNHEY and SVGEGT. Germline trimming cut 1 base from V and 2 bases from J; bases unmatched to any gene: 4. CDR3 sequence: CASSYWQGATGNTIYF. The DNA of the CDR3 is TGTGCCAGCAGTTACTGGCAGGGGGCTACTGGAAACACCATATATTTT.

The CDR3 loop reads CASSLTRTAEKLFF. The DNA of the CDR3 is TGTGCCAGCAGCTTAACGCGGACAGCCGAAAAACTGTTTTTT. This chain connects TRBV11-2 to TRBJ1-4; possible D gene TRBD1, 6 bases. This CDR3 region has 14 residues. CDR1 and CDR2 (germline): SGHAT, FQNNGV. The germline V and J ends were trimmed by 2 bases and 8 bases, with 12 bases remaining between them.

The V gene is TRBV27, the J gene TRBJ1-6; 10 positions agree with TRBD1. Germline V lookup: CDR1 MNHEY, CDR2 SMNVEV (reference sequence). The CDR3 has 14 residues. The V segment lost 6 bases and the J segment 8 bases; nucleotides outside the gene matches: 4. This chain's CDR3 is CASSADRGYSPLHF. CDR3 coding DNA: TGTGCCAGCAGCGCGGACAGGGGGTATTCACCCCTCCACTTT.

The chain is built from TRBV6-5 and TRBJ2-3; perhaps TRBD2 as D (5 bases). Germline assignment: CDR1 MNHEY and CDR2 SVGAGI. V was trimmed by 4 bases and J by 2 bases, leaving 13 bases between them. This CDR3 contains 15 residues. CDR3 nucleotide sequence: TGTGCCAGCAGTTCCCAAGGACTTATCACAGATACGCAGTATTTT. This codes for CASSSQGLITDTQYF.

The chain has TRBV18 and TRBJ1-2; 8 nucleotides match TRBD1. Germline loops: CDR1 KGHSH, CDR2 LQKENI. This CDR3 region has 16 residues. V shed 2 bases and J 5 bases; nucleotides not matched to a gene: 10. CDR3 sequence: CASSPFDRGSWYGYTF. As DNA, the CDR3 is TGTGCCAGCTCACCATTCGACAGGGGAAGTTGGTATGGCTACACCTTC.

This chain uses TRBV30 with TRBJ2-3; D is ambiguous. CDR1 is GTSNPN and CDR2 is SVGIG in the germline V gene (reference sequence). Trimming took 2 bases from V and 5 from J, leaving 17 bases between them. The CDR3 runs 15 residues. DNA of the CDR3: TGTGCCTGGAGTAGCGTTTCGGAAATCATAGATACGCAGTATTTT. Translating gives CAWSSVSEIIDTQYF.

V gene TRBV7-9 combines with J gene TRBJ2-2; D possibly corresponds to TRBD1 (6 bases). The CDR3 is made up of 18 amino acids. The germline V gene encodes CDR1 SEHNR and CDR2 FQNEAQ (reference sequence). Trimming pared 2 bases from V and 4 bases from J, leaving 20 bases between. CDR3 residues: CASSLISTGTLFTGELFF. In DNA, the CDR3 is TGTGCCAGCAGCTTAATCTCAACCGGGACACTATTCACCGGGGAGCTGTTTTTT.

The rearrangement joins TRBV19 to TRBJ2-1, with 7 bases lining up with TRBD2. The CDR3 sequence is 14 residues long. Germline CDR1 reads LNHDA; CDR2 reads SQIVND (reference sequence). J gave up 5 bases and V 5 bases, and 6 bases lay outside the gene matches. The chain's CDR3 is CASSWGGLDNEQFF. As DNA, the CDR3 is TGTGCCAGTAGTTGGGGGGGACTCGACAATGAGCAGTTCTTC.

This clone appeared a single time. This chain joins TRBV4-1 and TRBJ2-7; 12 bases are shared with TRBD2. The length of the CDR3 is 19 residues. J was trimmed by 5 bases and V by 3 bases; bases with no gene match: 17. Germline values: CDR1 MGHRA, CDR2 YSYEKL. CDR3: CASSQPGLAGPRRRNEQYF. CDR3 DNA sequence: TGCGCCAGCAGCCAGCCGGGACTAGCGGGTCCTCGAAGGCGGAACGAGCAGTACTTC.

The chain couples TRBV11-1 to TRBJ2-7; TRBD2 is a possible D gene (6 bases). V was shortened by 3 bases and J by 4 bases, with 10 bases between the two germline ends. The CDR3 contains 13 residues. The germline gives CDR1 SGHAT, CDR2 FQDESV (reference sequence). The CDR3 bases are TGTGCCAGCAGCTTTTTAGGGAGGTACGAGCAGTACTTC. Its protein is CASSFLGRYEQYF.

This clone was counted once. This chain uses TRBV24-1 with TRBJ2-1, with 7 bases fitting TRBD2. This CDR3 comprises 18 residues. CDR1 and CDR2 (germline): KGHDR, SFDVKD. With 3 bases clipped from V and 3 bases from J, the junction kept 13 bases outside the gene matches. The CDR3 DNA follows: TGTGCCACCAGTGATGGGTTACCGCGCGGGGGACTCTACAATGAGCAGTTCTTC. Its translation is CATSDGLPRGGLYNEQFF.